One and the same sample provided the 5 T cell receptor beta chains below, sequenced in a study of shared clonotypes between healthy human individuals. Measured with immunoSEQ multiplex PCR; TCRdb has only the in-frame clones, and not every one. The table shows roughly 2.4 million clones, with approximately 94% occurring only once. What was sequenced was naive CD4+ T cells sorted from blood. This sample's subset: CD45RA+ positively selected. The source is a man between 18 and 35 years old in good health.

The CDR3 coding sequence is TGCGCCAGCAGCTTGAGGCCGGGACAGGGTATCACAGATACGCAGTATTTT. Translating gives CASSLRPGQGITDTQYF. The V call is TRBV5-1, the J call TRBJ2-3, with 9 positions matching TRBD1. The CDR3 length is 17 residues. Germline V gene lookup returns CDR1 SGHRS and CDR2 YFSETQ. J was trimmed by 2 bases and V by 1 base; bases with no gene match: 8.

Only a few counts were recorded for this clone. The chain has TRBV30 and TRBJ1-6; 7 bases align to TRBD1. There are 13 residues in the CDR3. Germline V gives CDR1 GTSNPN, CDR2 SVGIG (reference sequence). With V trimmed by 4 bases and J by 6 bases, 3 bases remained unmatched. The CDR3 loop is CAWNRDSNSPLHF. In nucleotides, the CDR3 is TGTGCCTGGAACCGGGACAGTAATTCACCCCTCCACTTT.

Turning to this clone: Different DNA sequences within this sample yield the same CDR3. This chain connects TRBV5-1 to TRBJ2-1, with D unresolved. This CDR3 is built from 13 residues. In germline, CDR1 is SGHRS, CDR2 YFSETQ. The germline V and J ends were trimmed by 0 bases and 5 bases, with 6 bases remaining between them. The CDR3 sequence: CASSLGRHNEQFF. Here the CDR3 DNA reads TGCGCCAGCAGCTTGGGGCGCCACAATGAGCAGTTCTTC.

As regards this clone: Other DNA sequences from this sample encode an identical CDR3 as well. V usage is TRBV5-1 and J usage is TRBJ2-5; 8 bases line up with TRBD2. The junction had 3 bases not matched to a gene; V was cut back by 0 bases and J by 5 bases. CDR1 and CDR2 (germline): SGHRS, YFSETQ. This CDR3 is built from 14 residues. CDR3 nucleotide sequence: TGCGCCAGCAGCTTGGGTCTAGCGGGCGAGACCCAGTACTTC. Translated, it gives CASSLGLAGETQYF.

V and J are TRBV14 and TRBJ2-5; D not certain. This CDR3 spans 14 amino acids. Germline V CDR1 and CDR2: SGHDN, FVKESK. V shed 3 bases and J shed 1 base, with 9 bases lying between them. The CDR3 loop is CASSHTFPQETQYF. The CDR3 DNA reads as TGTGCCAGCAGCCATACCTTTCCCCAAGAGACCCAGTACTTC. The whole variable domain, remainder taken from reference TRBV14 and TRBJ2-5, is EAGVTQFPSHSVIEKGQTVTLRCDPISGHDNLYWYRRVMGKEIKFLLHFVKESKQDESGMPNNRFLAERTGGTYSTLKVQPAELEDSGVYFCASSHTFPQETQYFGPGTRLLVL.